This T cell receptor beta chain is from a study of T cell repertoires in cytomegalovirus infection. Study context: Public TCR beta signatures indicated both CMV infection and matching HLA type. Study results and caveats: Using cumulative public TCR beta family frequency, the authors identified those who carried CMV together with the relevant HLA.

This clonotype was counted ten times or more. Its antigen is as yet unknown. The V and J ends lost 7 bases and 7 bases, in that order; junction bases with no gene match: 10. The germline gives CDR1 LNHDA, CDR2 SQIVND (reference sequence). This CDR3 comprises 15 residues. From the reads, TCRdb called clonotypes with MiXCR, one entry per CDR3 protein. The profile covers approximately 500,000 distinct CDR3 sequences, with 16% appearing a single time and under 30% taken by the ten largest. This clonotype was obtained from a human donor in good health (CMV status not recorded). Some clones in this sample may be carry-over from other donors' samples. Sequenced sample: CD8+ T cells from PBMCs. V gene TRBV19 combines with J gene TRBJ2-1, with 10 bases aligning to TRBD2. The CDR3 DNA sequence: TGTGCCAGTACCCCCAGCGGGGGGGCCGGGAATGAGCAGTTCTTC. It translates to CASTPSGGAGNEQFF.